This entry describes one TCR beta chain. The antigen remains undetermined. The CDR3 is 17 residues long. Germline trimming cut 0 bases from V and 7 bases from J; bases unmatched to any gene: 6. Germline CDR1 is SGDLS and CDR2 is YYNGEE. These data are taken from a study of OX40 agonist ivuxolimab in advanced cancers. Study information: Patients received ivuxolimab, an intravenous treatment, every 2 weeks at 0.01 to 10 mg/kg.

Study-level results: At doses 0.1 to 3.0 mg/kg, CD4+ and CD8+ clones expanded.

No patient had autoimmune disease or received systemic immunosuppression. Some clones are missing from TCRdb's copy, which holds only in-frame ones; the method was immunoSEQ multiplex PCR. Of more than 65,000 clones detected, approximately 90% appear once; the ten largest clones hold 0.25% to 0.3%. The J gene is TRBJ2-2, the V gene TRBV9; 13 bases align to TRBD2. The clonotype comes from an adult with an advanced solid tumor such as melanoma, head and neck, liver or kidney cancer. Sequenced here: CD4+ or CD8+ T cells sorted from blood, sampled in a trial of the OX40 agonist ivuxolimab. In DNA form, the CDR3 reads TGTGCCAGCAGCGTAGGGACTAGCGGGAGTGGTGGCGGGGAGCTGTTTTTT. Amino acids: CASSVGTSGSGGGELFF.